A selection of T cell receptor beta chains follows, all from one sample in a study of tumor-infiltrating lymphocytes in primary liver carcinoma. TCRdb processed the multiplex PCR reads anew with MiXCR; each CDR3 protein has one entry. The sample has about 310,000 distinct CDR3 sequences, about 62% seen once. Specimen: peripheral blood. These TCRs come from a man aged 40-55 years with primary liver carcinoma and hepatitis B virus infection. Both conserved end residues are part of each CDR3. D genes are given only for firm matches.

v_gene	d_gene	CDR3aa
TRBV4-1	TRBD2	CASSREREGEQFF
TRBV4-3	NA	CASSQDWNEQFF
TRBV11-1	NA	CASRRTLVSPLNF
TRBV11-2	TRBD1	CTSSLLGAGGANTEAFF
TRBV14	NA	CASSQRRGGTDTQYF
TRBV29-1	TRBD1	CSARTGGGQPQHF
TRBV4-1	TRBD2	CASSQAGGLAPNEEFF
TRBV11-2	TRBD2	CASCFGLAGVLVYVQYF
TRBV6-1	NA	CASSGRSGFEVFF
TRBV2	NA	CATRNGRATGELFF
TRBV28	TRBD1	CASTSPGTGLPEQYF
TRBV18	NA	CASSPMPRGDTGELFF
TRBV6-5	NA	CASATTPYEQYF
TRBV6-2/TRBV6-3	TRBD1	CASSYVRDRGRGYGYTF
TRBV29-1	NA	CSVEAGWPNEKLFF
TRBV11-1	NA	CASRETGGNIGELFF
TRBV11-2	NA	CVSSLNFADSYEQYF
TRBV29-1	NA	CSVLGGRINTEAFF
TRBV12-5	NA	CASGLSLGGGTYNEQFF
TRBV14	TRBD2	CASSQGLAGSDTQYF
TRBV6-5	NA	CAGKYRALNSPLHF
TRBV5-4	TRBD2	CASSRLAGVGNTGELFF
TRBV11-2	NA	CASTLDYHGYTF
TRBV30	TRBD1	CAASGGPDQPQHF
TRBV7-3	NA	CASSSGVQGYTF
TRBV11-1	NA	CASNFDRIGANVLTF
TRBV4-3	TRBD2	CATSQAWASGTDAQYF
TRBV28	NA	CASSFSTVLNQYF
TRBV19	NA	CASSSRILSYEQYF
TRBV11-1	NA	CASSLKGGPAKNIQYF
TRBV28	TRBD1	CASTFRGWNEQLF
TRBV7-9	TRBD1	CASSQDRGLVLAETQYF
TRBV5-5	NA	CASSSWTEGWNTEAFF
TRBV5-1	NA	CASSPAGATSGNTIYF
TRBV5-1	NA	CASSLGTAGANVLTF
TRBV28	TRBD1	CASRGAGGTYEQYF
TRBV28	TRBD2	CASSLGTSVDYEQYF
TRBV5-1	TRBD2	CASSSAGAGTDTQYF
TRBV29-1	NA	CSVSSTSTEAFF
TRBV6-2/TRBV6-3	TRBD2	CASNYSPTEFSGRASYEQYF
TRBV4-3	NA	CVSSQAGNVGELFF
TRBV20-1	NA	CSARDYRSYEQYF
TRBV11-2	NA	CASSSIPSTDTQYF
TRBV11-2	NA	CASSRLGPNLYSYTF
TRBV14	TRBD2	CASGSGSEIRYF
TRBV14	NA	CPTERKSSYDEQFF
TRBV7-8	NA	CARSQEIADQGNIQYF
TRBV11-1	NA	CARSRRPGRELAEAFF
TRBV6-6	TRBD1	CASSYSGQGAGEQYF
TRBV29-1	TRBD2	CSVEGWREAYNEQFF
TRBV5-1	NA	CASSELGHSSYNEQFF
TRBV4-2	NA	CASSQTEISTDTQYF
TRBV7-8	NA	CASSLPPPGTLNSPLHF
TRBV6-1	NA	CASSEKGGPSYQYF
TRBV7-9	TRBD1	CASRYTGTGEWNEQSF
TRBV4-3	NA	CASSPKDITYERYF
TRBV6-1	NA	CATEVLVTYEQYF
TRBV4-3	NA	CASSPRRQETQYF
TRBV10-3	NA	CAISEAYRAAPQYF
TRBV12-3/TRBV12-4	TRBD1	CASSHLGQNEQFF